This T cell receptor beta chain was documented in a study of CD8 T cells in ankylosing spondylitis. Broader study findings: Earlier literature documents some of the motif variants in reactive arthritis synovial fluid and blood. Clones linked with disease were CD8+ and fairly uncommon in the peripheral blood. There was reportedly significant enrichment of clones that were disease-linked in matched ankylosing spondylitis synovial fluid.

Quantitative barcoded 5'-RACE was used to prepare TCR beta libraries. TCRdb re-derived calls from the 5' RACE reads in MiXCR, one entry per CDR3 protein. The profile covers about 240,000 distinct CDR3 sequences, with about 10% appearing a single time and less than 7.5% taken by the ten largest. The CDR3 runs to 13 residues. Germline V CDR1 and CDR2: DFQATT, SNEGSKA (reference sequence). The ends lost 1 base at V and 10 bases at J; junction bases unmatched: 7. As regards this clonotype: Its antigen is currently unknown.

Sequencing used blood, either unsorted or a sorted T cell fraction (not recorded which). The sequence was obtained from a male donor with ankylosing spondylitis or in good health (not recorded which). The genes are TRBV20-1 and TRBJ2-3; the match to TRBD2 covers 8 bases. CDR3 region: CSARVGGGAAQYF. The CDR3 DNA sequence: TGCAGTGCTAGAGTCGGGGGGGGCGCGGCGCAGTATTTT.